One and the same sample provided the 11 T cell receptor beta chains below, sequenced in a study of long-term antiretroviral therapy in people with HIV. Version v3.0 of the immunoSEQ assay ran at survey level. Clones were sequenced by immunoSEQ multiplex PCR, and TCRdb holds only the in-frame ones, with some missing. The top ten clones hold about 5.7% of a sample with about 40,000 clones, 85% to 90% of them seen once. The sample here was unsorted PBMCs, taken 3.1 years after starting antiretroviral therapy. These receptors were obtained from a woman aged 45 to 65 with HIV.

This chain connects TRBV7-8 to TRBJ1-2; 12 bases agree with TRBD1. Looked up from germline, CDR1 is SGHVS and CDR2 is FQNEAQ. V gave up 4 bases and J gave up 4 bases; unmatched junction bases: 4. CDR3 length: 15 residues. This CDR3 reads CASSWGQGAGYGYTF. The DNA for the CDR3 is TGTGCCAGCAGCTGGGGACAGGGGGCCGGCTATGGCTACACCTTC.

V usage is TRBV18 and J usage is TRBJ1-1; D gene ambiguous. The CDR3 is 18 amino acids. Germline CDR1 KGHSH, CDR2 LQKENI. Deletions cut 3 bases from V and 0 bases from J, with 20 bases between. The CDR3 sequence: CASSPELAGGQLNTEAFF. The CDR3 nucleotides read TGTGCCAGCTCACCTGAATTGGCTGGCGGGCAGCTGAACACTGAAGCTTTCTTT.

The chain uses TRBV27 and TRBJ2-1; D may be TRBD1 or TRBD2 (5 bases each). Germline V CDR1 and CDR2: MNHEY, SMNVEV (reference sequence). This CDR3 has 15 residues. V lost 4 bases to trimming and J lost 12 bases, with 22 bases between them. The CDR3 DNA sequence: TGTGCCAGCAGTTCAACCGGGACCCTGGAGGATGTGCAGTTCTTC. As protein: CASSSTGTLEDVQFF.

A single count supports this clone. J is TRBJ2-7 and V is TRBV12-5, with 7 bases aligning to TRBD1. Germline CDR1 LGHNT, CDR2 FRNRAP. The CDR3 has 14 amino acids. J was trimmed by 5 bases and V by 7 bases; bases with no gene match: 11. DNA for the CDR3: TGTGCTAGTGCCAGAACAGGGGTAAGGAACGAGCAGTACTTC. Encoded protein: CASARTGVRNEQYF.

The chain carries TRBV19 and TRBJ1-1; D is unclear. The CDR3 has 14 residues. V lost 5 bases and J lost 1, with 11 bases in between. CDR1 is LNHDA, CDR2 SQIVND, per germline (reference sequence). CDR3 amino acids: CASSFDGENTEAFF. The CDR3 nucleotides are TGTGCCAGTAGTTTCGACGGGGAGAACACTGAAGCTTTCTTT.

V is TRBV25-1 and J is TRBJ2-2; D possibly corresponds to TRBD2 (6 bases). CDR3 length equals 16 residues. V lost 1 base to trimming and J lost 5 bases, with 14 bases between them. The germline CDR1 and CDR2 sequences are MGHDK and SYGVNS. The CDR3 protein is CASSELGLRGTGELFF. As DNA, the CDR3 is TGTGCCAGCAGTGAATTGGGACTTCGGGGTACCGGGGAGCTGTTTTTT.

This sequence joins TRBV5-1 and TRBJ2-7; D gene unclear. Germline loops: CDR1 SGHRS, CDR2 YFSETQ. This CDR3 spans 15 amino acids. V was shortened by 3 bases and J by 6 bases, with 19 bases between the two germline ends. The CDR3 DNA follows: TGCGCCAGCAGCTCCTCCCACCGTGAGACTGGCGAGCAGTACTTC. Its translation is CASSSSHRETGEQYF. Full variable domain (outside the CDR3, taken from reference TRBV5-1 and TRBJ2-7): KAGVTQTPRYLIKTRGQQVTLSCSPISGHRSVSWYQQTPGQGLQFLFEYFSETQRNKGNFPGRFSGRQFSNSRSEMNVSTLELGDSALYLCASSSSHRETGEQYFGPGTRLTVT.

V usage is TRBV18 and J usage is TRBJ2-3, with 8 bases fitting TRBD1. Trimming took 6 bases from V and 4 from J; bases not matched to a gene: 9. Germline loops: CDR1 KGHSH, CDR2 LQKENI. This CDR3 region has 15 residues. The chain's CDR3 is CASSRGQGQSDTQYF. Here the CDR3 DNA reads TGTGCCAGCTCCCGAGGACAGGGTCAATCAGATACGCAGTATTTT.

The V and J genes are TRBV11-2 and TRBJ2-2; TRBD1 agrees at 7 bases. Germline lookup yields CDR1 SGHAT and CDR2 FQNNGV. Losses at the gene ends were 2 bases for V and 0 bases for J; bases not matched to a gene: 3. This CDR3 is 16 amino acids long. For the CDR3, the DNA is TGTGCCAGCAGCTTAAGGGACAGATCGAACACCGGGGAGCTGTTTTTT. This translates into CASSLRDRSNTGELFF. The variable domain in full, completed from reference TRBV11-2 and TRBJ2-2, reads EAGVAQSPRYKIIEKRQSVAFWCNPISGHATLYWYQQILGQGPKLLIQFQNNGVVDDSQLPKDRFSAERLKGVDSTLKIQPAKLEDSAVYLCASSLRDRSNTGELFFGEGSRLTVL.

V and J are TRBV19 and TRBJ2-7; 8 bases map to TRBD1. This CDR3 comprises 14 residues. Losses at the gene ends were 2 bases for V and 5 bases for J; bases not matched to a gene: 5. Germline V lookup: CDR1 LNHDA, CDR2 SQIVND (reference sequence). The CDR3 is CASSITGQGNEQYF. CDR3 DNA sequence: TGTGCCAGTAGTATAACCGGACAGGGTAACGAGCAGTACTTC. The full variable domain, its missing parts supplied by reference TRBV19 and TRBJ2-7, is DGGITQSPKYLFRKEGQNVTLSCEQNLNHDAMYWYRQDPGQGLRLIYYSQIVNDFQKGDIAEGYSVSREKKESFPLTVTSAQKNPTAFYLCASSITGQGNEQYFGPGTRLTVT.

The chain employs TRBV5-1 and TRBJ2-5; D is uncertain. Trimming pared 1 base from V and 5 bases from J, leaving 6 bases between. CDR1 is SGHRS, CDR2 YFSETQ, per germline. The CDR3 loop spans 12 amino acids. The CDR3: CASSLQRETQYF. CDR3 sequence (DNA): TGCGCCAGCAGCTTGCAACGGGAGACCCAGTACTTC.